One and the same sample provided the 3 T cell receptor beta chains below, sequenced in a study of PD-1 blockade in classical Hodgkin lymphoma (dated by TCRdb to between 2020 and 2021). Library creation used the immunoSEQ multiplex PCR assay. The source is immuneACCESS, and TCRdb retained only in-frame sequences with V and J called. Part of the clones is not carried over; for the studies checked, unresolved V genes explain less than half of this, and the remainder is unexplained. The table for this sample lists some 34,000 clones; 80% to 90% of them were counted only once. Of the sample, under 0.25% falls within the top ten clones. The sample's time point label, decoded: newly diagnosed, previously untreated cHL patient sample. Magnetic negative selection with a Miltenyi CD4+ T cell isolation kit was used to purify CD4+ T cells from thawed PBMCs. The material sequenced was CD4+ T cells from blood. The source of these receptors is a human donor with classical Hodgkin lymphoma.

The V and J genes are TRBV28 and TRBJ1-1; D uncertain. This CDR3 has 13 amino acids. From germline, CDR1 is MDHEN and CDR2 SYDVKM. Trimming took off 11 bases at V and 5 bases at J, with 18 bases between the two ends. The CDR3 spells CAGSNAVGTEAFF. DNA for the CDR3: TGTGCCGGCTCTAATGCGGTTGGAACTGAAGCTTTCTTT.

J is TRBJ1-1 and V is TRBV6-4; D is uncertain. There are 14 residues in the CDR3. V was shortened by 8 bases and J by 0 bases, with 13 bases between the two germline ends. Germline assignment: CDR1 MRHNA and CDR2 SNTAGT. CDR3: CASLLRTVNTEAFF. CDR3 bases: TGTGCCAGCCTTCTCAGGACTGTGAACACTGAAGCTTTCTTT.

The V call is TRBV18, the J call TRBJ2-1; 13 nucleotides match TRBD2. This CDR3 comprises 16 residues. The junction had 10 bases not matched to a gene; V was cut back by 6 bases and J by 8 bases. CDR1 and CDR2 from the germline V gene are KGHSH and LQKENI. CDR3 nucleotide sequence: TGTGCCAGCTCCCCGGGACTAGCGGGATTTGCTGATGAGCAGTTCTTC. It specifies CASSPGLAGFADEQFF.